Sequencing of this T cell receptor (beta chain) was carried out in a study of blood T cell repertoires in COVID-19. The V and J ends lost 4 bases and 3 bases respectively, with 13 bases between them. The germline V gene encodes CDR1 MGHRA and CDR2 YSYEKL. This CDR3 region has 14 residues. Sequencing was performed with immunoSEQ multiplex PCR; in TCRdb, only in-frame clones are kept and a portion is missing. The sample yields under 300,000 clones, about 73% seen once. This sequence was found in an elderly woman with acute or convalescent COVID-19. Sequencing used peripheral blood. The chain employs TRBV4-1 and TRBJ2-7; a weak D match, TRBD2 (6 bases). CDR3 region: CASSRAGLGYEQYF. The CDR3 nucleotides read TGCGCCAGCAGCCGAGCGGGTCTGGGCTACGAGCAGTACTTC.